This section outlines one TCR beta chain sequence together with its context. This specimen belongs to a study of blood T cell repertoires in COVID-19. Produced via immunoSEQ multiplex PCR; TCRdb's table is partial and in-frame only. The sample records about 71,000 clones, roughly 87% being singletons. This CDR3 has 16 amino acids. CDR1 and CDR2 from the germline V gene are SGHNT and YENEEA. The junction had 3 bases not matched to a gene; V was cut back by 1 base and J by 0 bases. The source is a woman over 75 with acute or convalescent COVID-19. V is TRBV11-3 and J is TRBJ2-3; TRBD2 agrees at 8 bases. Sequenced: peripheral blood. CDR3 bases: TGTGCCAGCAGCTTAGGGGTAGCGGGGAGCACAGATACGCAGTATTTT. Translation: CASSLGVAGSTDTQYF.